This T cell receptor beta chain was profiled in a study of blood T cells in healthy people across ages (dated by TCRdb to 2013 to 2016). In the study overall: Template switching captured roughly one uniquely barcoded TCR beta cDNA molecule per two T cells in model experiments. For two donors (one aged 18 to 30 and one aged 80 or older), the study analyzed two additional independent replicas of 1 million unique cDNA reads from the same blood draw. To track age-related changes in TCR beta repertoire diversity, the study relied on deep sequencing normalized with unique cDNA molecular identifiers. Four age groups were formed from the donors: young (average about 17 years), middle-aged (around 41), aged (62) and long-lived (about 75). To avoid experimental bias, donors of different ages were distributed randomly across sequencing lanes. Overall study results and their limits: Observed TCR beta diversity per million T cells fell roughly linearly with age, and a significant reduction was already apparent by age roughly 40. Compared with the aged group, the long-lived group had more naive CD4+ T cells, fewer expanded clones and increased TCR diversity, a pattern suggesting age selection. Because donor CMV infection status was unknown, age-related changes in expanded clonotypes were potentially confounded. Estimates of total diversity from one million sequenced T cells were regarded as lower bounds and underestimates. Since profiling was done on bulk unsorted PBMCs, naive and antigen-experienced compartments could not be conclusively compared. A strong correlation was found between observed TCR beta diversity and the percentage of naive T cells measured by flow cytometry.

Libraries were built with 5' RACE. Instrument used: Illumina HiSeq 2500. A second PCR of roughly 6 to 12 cycles was run with a J-beta primer mix and a sample-barcoded 5' primer. Each TCR beta cDNA molecule received a unique molecular identifier from a template-switch 5' adaptor carrying 12 random nucleotides. Each sample yielded at least 2.5 million CDR3-containing paired-end reads. The Mint cDNA synthesis kit, primed by a TRBC-specific oligonucleotide, was used to synthesize first-strand cDNA from all RNA. Following uracil-DNA glycosylase treatment, all cDNA underwent a first 18-cycle PCR with the universal primers M1SS and BC2_uni_R. In the original analysis: Normalization of each sample was performed by random selection of 1 million high-quality reads, each carrying a distinct molecular identifier. Instead of being binned into consensus sequences, reads that shared molecular identifiers were thrown out. MiTCR, with a Q25 quality threshold and the strictest error-elimination algorithm, was used for CDR3 identification, clonotype clustering and error correction. A nonparametric unseen species model with Euler transformation was used to estimate a lower bound on total TCR beta diversity. TCRdb trimmed public reads at Q25 via fastp, called clones via MiXCR and kept in-frame beta chains. Rows merge per CDR3 protein into single entries with the most common DNA and genes. These V and J calls rely on TCRdb rather than the paper's analysis. This sample comprises hundreds of thousands of distinct CDR3 sequences, around 21% of them detected only once. The ten largest clonotypes hold around 3.4% of the sample.

This clonotype was counted ten times or more. The antigen it recognizes is unknown. Base-call qualities are not available, and no considerably larger clone is one nucleotide away. The donors were under 40 Caucasian individuals from Russia, aged 6 to 90 years, who were systemically healthy. Around 10 milliliters of peripheral blood were collected from each donor into EDTA-treated Vacutainer tubes. Ficoll-Paque density-gradient centrifugation was used to isolate PBMCs, with at least 6.5 million obtained per sample. Trizol reagent was used to extract total RNA from PBMCs, with at least 5.5 micrograms per sample. For every donor, flow cytometry on a PBMC aliquot measured the percentage of naive CD45RAhigh/CD27high T cells. CDR1 and CDR2, looked up from the germline V gene, are SGHTA and FQGTGA. At the junction V is shortened by 1 base and J by 7 bases, with 11 bases in between. Counted from cysteine to phenylalanine, this CDR3 has 14 amino acids. The entry retains the CDR3 DNA only, 42 bases that are in frame from base 1.

Recombination linked TRBV7-3 to TRBJ2-1, with a weak D call of TRBD2 (5 bases match). Sequenced sample: blood. The clonotype was recovered from a man in his 70s in good health. The DNA reads TGTGCCAGCAGCTTAAGCGGGTCGAGAAATGAGCAGTTCTTC. Its product reads: CASSLSGSRNEQFF.